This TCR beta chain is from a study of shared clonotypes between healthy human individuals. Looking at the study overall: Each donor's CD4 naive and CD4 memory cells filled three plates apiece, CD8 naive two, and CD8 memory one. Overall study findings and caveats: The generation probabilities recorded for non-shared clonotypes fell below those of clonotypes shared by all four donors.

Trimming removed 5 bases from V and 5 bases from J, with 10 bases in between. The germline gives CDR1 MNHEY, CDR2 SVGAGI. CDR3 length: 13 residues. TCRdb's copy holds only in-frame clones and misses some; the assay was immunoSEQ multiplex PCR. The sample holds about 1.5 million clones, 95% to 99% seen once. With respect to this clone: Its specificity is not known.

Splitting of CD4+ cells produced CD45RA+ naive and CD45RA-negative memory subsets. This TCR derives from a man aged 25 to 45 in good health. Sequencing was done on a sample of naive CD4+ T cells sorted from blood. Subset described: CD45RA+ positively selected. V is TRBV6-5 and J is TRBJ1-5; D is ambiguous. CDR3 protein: CASSRRKDQPQHF. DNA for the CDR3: TGTGCCAGCAGTCGACGGAAGGATCAGCCCCAGCATTTT.